The 24 T cell receptor beta chains below all came from one sample that was sequenced in a study of response to subunit inactivated influenza vaccine. Each CDR3 protein is one row after TCRdb ran MiXCR on the RT-PCR reads. The table has 400,000 to 550,000 distinct CDR3 sequences, around 25% seen once. The sequenced sample was CD4+ T cells sorted from PBMCs, obtained about 5 days after vaccination. These receptors originate from a man aged 45-65 years who received an inactivated influenza vaccine.

The genes are TRBV5-1 and TRBJ2-1, with D maybe TRBD2 (6 bases). The CDR3 extends over 13 amino acids. CDR1 is SGHRS, CDR2 YFSETQ, per germline. The germline V and J ends were trimmed by 1 base and 10 bases, with 12 bases remaining between them. Here the CDR3 DNA reads TGCGCCAGCAGCTTGTCCCCTGGAGGGGAGCAGTTCTTC. Residues: CASSLSPGGEQFF.

This sequence joins TRBV4-1 and TRBJ2-7; D unclear. From germline, CDR1 is MGHRA and CDR2 YSYEKL. V lost 4 bases to trimming and J lost 7 bases, with 11 bases between them. The CDR3 is 12 amino acids. The CDR3 protein is CASSREVGEQYF. The CDR3 DNA sequence: TGCGCCAGCAGCCGCGAGGTTGGGGAGCAGTACTTC.

Only a few counts were recorded for this clonotype. This chain connects TRBV4-2 to TRBJ1-1; a possible D gene is TRBD1 (5 bases). V was clipped by 5 bases and J by 3 bases, with 13 bases between them. Germline CDR1 LGHNA, CDR2 YNFKEQ. The CDR3 has 14 residues. This chain's CDR3 is CASSSRSGYTEAFF. CDR3 nucleotide sequence: TGTGCCAGCAGCTCACGCTCAGGGTACACTGAAGCTTTCTTT.

The rearrangement uses TRBV10-2 and TRBJ2-4; tentative D call: TRBD1 (6 bases). Germline V gene data show CDR1 as WSHSY and CDR2 as SAAADI. CDR3 length: 12 residues. V was shortened by 3 bases and J by 15 bases, with 15 bases between the two germline ends. Written as DNA, the CDR3 is TGCGCCAGCAGTGAAGGCGTCAGGGGTTGGTACTTC. Residues: CASSEGVRGWYF.

The DNA for the CDR3 is TGCGCCAGCAGCTACGGTGATAGCGACACTGAAGCTTTCTTT. Translated, it gives CASSYGDSDTEAFF. V and J are TRBV5-1 and TRBJ1-1; no firm D call. V was trimmed by 3 bases and J by 3 bases, leaving 12 bases between them. The CDR3 length is 14 residues. Germline V gene lookup returns CDR1 SGHRS and CDR2 YFSETQ.

In this sample, this clonotype turned up a few times. The chain combines TRBV6-7 with TRBJ2-7, with 10 bases aligning to TRBD2. TRBV6-7 falls under the ORF class, with uncertain function. V shed 5 bases, J shed 5 bases, and the junction held 15 bases outside the gene matches. This CDR3 has 17 amino acids. CDR3 coding DNA: TGTGCCAGCAGTGAAAAGACTGGACTAGCGGTAGGGGACGAGCAGTACTTC. Translating it yields CASSEKTGLAVGDEQYF.

This rearrangement joins TRBV7-6 to TRBJ1-1; D remains unclear. This CDR3 has 13 residues. Per germline, CDR1 SGHVS and CDR2 FNYEAQ. The V end lost 3 bases, the J end lost 1 base, and 6 bases lay between the germline ends. CDR3 protein: CASSFTQNTEAFF. The CDR3 DNA is TGTGCCAGCAGCTTTACACAGAACACTGAAGCTTTCTTT.

The V gene is TRBV7-8, the J gene TRBJ2-1, with D possibly matching TRBD2 (5 bases). From germline, CDR1 is SGHVS and CDR2 FQNEAQ. The ends were cut back, 5 bases at V and 14 bases at J, with 10 bases in the middle. This CDR3 has 10 amino acids. The CDR3 nucleotides read TGTGCCAGCAGCGTACTAGAAAAGTTCTTC. Translated: CASSVLEKFF.

The sample holds a few counts of this clonotype. CDR3 sequence: CSAATGFPEAFF. In nucleotides, the CDR3 is TGCAGTGCTGCTACAGGGTTTCCTGAAGCTTTCTTT. The genes are TRBV20-1 and TRBJ1-1; TRBD1 is a possible D gene (6 bases). The germline CDR1 and CDR2 sequences are DFQATT and SNEGSKA (reference sequence). The CDR3 loop spans 12 amino acids. V dropped 5 bases and J dropped 6 bases, with 13 bases sitting between them.

The V and J genes are TRBV27 and TRBJ2-1; D is ambiguous. CDR1 is MNHEY and CDR2 is SMNVEV in the germline V gene (reference sequence). Trimming took 2 bases from V and 6 from J, leaving 11 bases between them. This CDR3 contains 14 residues. Here the CDR3 reads CASSLRQYGNEQFF. In nucleotides, the CDR3 is TGTGCCAGCAGTTTACGACAATATGGCAATGAGCAGTTCTTC.

The chain joins TRBV28 to TRBJ1-1; 7 nucleotides match TRBD1. Germline values: CDR1 MDHEN, CDR2 SYDVKM. Trimming cost V 9 bases and J 4 bases; bases outside gene matches: 8. The CDR3 has 13 residues. As DNA, the CDR3 is TGTGCCAGTTACAGGGGCGCCGGCACTGAAGCTTTCTTT. This encodes CASYRGAGTEAFF. The whole variable domain, remainder taken from reference TRBV28 and TRBJ1-1, is DVKVTQSSRYLVKRTGEKVFLECVQDMDHENMFWYRQDPGLGLRLIYFSYDVKMKEKGDIPEGYSVSREKKERFSLILESASTNQTSMYLCASYRGAGTEAFFGQGTRLTVV.

This clonotype has more than one count but fewer than ten. The V and J genes are TRBV7-2 and TRBJ2-7; 7 nucleotides line up with TRBD1. Germline V gene lookup returns CDR1 SGHTA and CDR2 FQGNSA. This CDR3 is 15 amino acids long. After removal of 4 bases from V and 2 bases from J, the junction contained 8 bases not matched to a gene. CDR3 DNA: TGTGCCAGCAGCTCGAGCAATCAGGGGGCCTACGAGCAGTACTTC. Translating it yields CASSSSNQGAYEQYF.

The CDR3 reads CASSGRDTSYEQYF. CDR3 sequence (DNA): TGTGCCAGCAGTGGAAGGGACACTTCCTACGAGCAGTACTTC. The chain carries TRBV28 and TRBJ2-7; D perhaps matches TRBD1 (6 bases). In germline, CDR1 is MDHEN, CDR2 SYDVKM. The V end lost 5 bases, the J end lost 1 base, and 12 bases lay between the germline ends. The CDR3 consists of 14 residues.

CDR3 loop: CASSGGAGANVLTF. As DNA, the CDR3 is TGCGCCAGCAGTGGAGGGGCCGGGGCCAACGTCCTGACTTTC. The rearrangement uses TRBV5-1 and TRBJ2-6; TRBD2 is a possible D gene (6 bases). Germline V gene sequence: CDR1 SGHRS, CDR2 YFSETQ. V was trimmed by 5 bases and J by 4 bases, leaving 10 bases between them. This CDR3 comprises 14 residues.

V usage is TRBV4-2 and J usage is TRBJ2-1; TRBD2 is a possible D gene (5 bases). Per the germline V gene, CDR1 is LGHNA and CDR2 is YNFKEQ. The CDR3 contains 14 residues. V was pared by 4 bases and J by 10 bases, with 17 bases between. CDR3 nucleotide sequence: TGTGCCAGCAGCCCGGGGATACAATGGTGGGAGCAGTTCTTC. Amino acid sequence: CASSPGIQWWEQFF.

This chain connects TRBV6-2 or TRBV6-3 to TRBJ1-5, with 10 bases that match TRBD1. V lost 6 bases and J lost 7; bases outside the gene matches: 3. Germline values: CDR1 MNHEY, CDR2 SVGEGT. The CDR3 contains 13 residues. CDR3 sequence: CASRDRGLQPQHF. The CDR3 DNA sequence: TGTGCCAGCAGGGACAGGGGGTTACAGCCCCAGCATTTT.

V gene TRBV6-6 combines with J gene TRBJ1-2, with TRBD1 as a possible D gene (5 bases). This CDR3 contains 13 residues. V was shortened by 0 bases and J by 3 bases, with 5 bases between the two germline ends. Germline-derived CDR1 and CDR2 are MNHNY and SVGAGI (reference sequence). The CDR3 DNA reads as TGTGCCAGCAGTTACTCGACAGACTATGGCTACACCTTC. Translation: CASSYSTDYGYTF.

This clonotype was seen more than once but under ten times. The CDR3 DNA reads as TGCGCCAGCAGCTCCAGCGTACTCCAAGAGACCCAGTACTTC. This translates into CASSSSVLQETQYF. The chain carries TRBV5-1 and TRBJ2-5; D ambiguous. This CDR3 region has 14 residues. Germline loops: CDR1 SGHRS, CDR2 YFSETQ. The V and J ends lost 3 bases and 1 base respectively, with 10 bases between them. The complete variable domain, with remaining parts taken from reference TRBV5-1 and TRBJ2-5, reads KAGVTQTPRYLIKTRGQQVTLSCSPISGHRSVSWYQQTPGQGLQFLFEYFSETQRNKGNFPGRFSGRQFSNSRSEMNVSTLELGDSALYLCASSSSVLQETQYFGPGTRLLVL.

CDR3 bases: TGCAGCGTCGTCCGGGACAGGGCCTTTGAAGCTTTCTTT. Its translation: CSVVRDRAFEAFF. The V gene is TRBV29-1, the J gene TRBJ1-1, with TRBD1 matching 9 bases. Germline V gene data show CDR1 as SQVTM and CDR2 as ANQGSEA. The J segment lost 7 bases and the V segment lost 6 bases, leaving 9 bases of the junction unmatched. CDR3 length: 13 amino acids.

The rearrangement joins TRBV3-1 to TRBJ2-4; D may correspond to TRBD1 or TRBD2 (5 bases each). Deletions cut 4 bases from V and 2 bases from J, with 6 bases between. Germline CDR1 and CDR2: LGHDT and YNNKEL (reference sequence). This CDR3 is built from 13 residues. CDR3 coding DNA: TGTGCCAGCAGCCGGGACCCCAAAAACATTCAGTACTTC. Translating it yields CASSRDPKNIQYF.

There are a few counts of this clonotype. CDR3 residues: CASSQGLAGVLDTQYF. The CDR3 nucleotides are TGCGCCAGCAGCCAGGGACTAGCGGGAGTATTAGATACGCAGTATTTT. The V call is TRBV5-1, the J call TRBJ2-3, with 14 bases lining up with TRBD2. This CDR3 comprises 16 residues. With 4 bases clipped from V and 5 bases from J, the junction kept 6 bases outside the gene matches. The V gene's germline CDR1 is SGHRS and CDR2 YFSETQ.

This clonotype was recorded a few times. V is TRBV5-1 and J is TRBJ2-1; TRBD2 matches at 8 bases. The CDR3 runs to 16 residues. The V and J ends lost 0 bases and 3 bases, in that order; junction bases with no gene match: 5. The germline CDR1 and CDR2 sequences are SGHRS and YFSETQ. CDR3 DNA: TGCGCCAGCAGCTTGGTTAGCGGGACCCTCTACAATGAGCAGTTCTTC. The encoded protein is CASSLVSGTLYNEQFF. Full variable domain (remainder filled in from reference TRBV5-1 and TRBJ2-1): KAGVTQTPRYLIKTRGQQVTLSCSPISGHRSVSWYQQTPGQGLQFLFEYFSETQRNKGNFPGRFSGRQFSNSRSEMNVSTLELGDSALYLCASSLVSGTLYNEQFFGPGTRLTVL.

V gene TRBV5-1 combines with J gene TRBJ2-5, with TRBD1 matching over 9 bases. CDR1 is SGHRS and CDR2 is YFSETQ in the germline V gene. The length of the CDR3 is 16 residues. J gave up 1 base and V 5 bases, and 9 bases lay outside the gene matches. The CDR3 nucleotides read TGCGCCAGCAGACAGCAGCCGGGACAGGGCCAAGAGACCCAGTACTTC. Its translation is CASRQQPGQGQETQYF.

This sequence joins TRBV20-1 and TRBJ1-1, with D maybe TRBD1 (5 bases). V lost 3 bases, J lost 1 base, and 12 bases lay in between. This CDR3 comprises 14 residues. The V gene's germline CDR1 is DFQATT and CDR2 SNEGSKA (reference sequence). In DNA form, the CDR3 reads TGCAGTGCTAGGCGAGGACATCGGAACACTGAAGCTTTCTTT. Protein: CSARRGHRNTEAFF.